This TCR beta chain was obtained from a study of Ad26.COV2.S vaccination and SARS-CoV-2 variants (TCRdb year 2021). In the study overall: Donors in the vaccine arm were drawn from COV1001, a multicentre, randomized, double-blind, placebo-controlled phase I-IIa trial testing Ad26.COV2.S in healthy adults. Ad26.COV2.S was administered intramuscularly at a dose of 5x10^10 or 1x10^11 viral particles, either as one shot or as two shots given 56 days apart. TCRbeta repertoire sequencing was used to assess the specificity and breadth of SARS-CoV-2-reactive T cell receptors after Ad26.COV2.S vaccination. The TCR-sequenced set comprised approximately 32 samples: some 20 Ad26.COV2.S vaccine recipients, 5 placebo recipients and 8 SARS-CoV-2 convalescent individuals. Trial participants were randomized into five groups of five, in which low-dose or high-dose Ad26.COV2.S was given once or twice, or placebo was given on both occasions. Blinding of investigators to trial group allocation was maintained during experiments and outcome assessment. General study outcomes and caveats: It was noted by the authors that total T cell responses may have been underestimated by the TCR breadth and depth analyses. Higher spike-specific TCR breadth was observed in Ad26.COV2.S recipients than in placebo recipients (P = 0.0014). The study lacked the statistical power to compare responses across vaccine doses or regimens. Comparable non-spike TCR breadth was observed between vaccine and placebo recipients, consistent with only spike being contained in the vaccine. After vaccination, substantial breadth of spike-specific CD8+ and CD4+ T cell responses was reported.

With respect to this clone: Its antigen is unknown. Base qualities are not recorded, but no much larger clone differs from it by a single base. This same CDR3 is encoded by further DNA sequences in the sample.

The immunoSEQ Assay was used to sequence TCRbeta CDR3 regions. After extraction, genomic DNA underwent amplification by bias-controlled multiplex PCR, followed by high-throughput sequencing. The authors' analysis ran thus. To quantify the absolute abundance of every unique TCRbeta CDR3 region, sequences were collapsed and filtered. T cell fraction was estimated by normalization of TCRbeta template counts to usable DNA, with usable DNA being measured through amplification of reference genes present in all nucleated cells. Repertoire TCRs were annotated as SARS-CoV-2-specific by exact matching of V gene, CDR3 amino acid sequence and J gene to a known reactive TCR set. The reference SARS-CoV-2 TCR set came from MIRA and was filtered for enrichment in COVID-19-positive ImmuneCODE repertoires, removing public or cross-reactive TCRs. Using the MIRA antigens, annotated TCRs were further analysed by specific ORF or by position within an ORF. Breadth was defined as the number of annotated unique rearrangements divided by the total number of unique productive rearrangements, and depth was defined as the summed frequency of the annotated unique rearrangements. Two-sided Wilcoxon rank-sum tests were applied when comparing TCR breadth between groups. What TCRdb holds here is the immuneACCESS table cut down to in-frame rearrangements. Part of the clones is not present; checked against another copy, under half of the missing clones reflect an unresolved V gene, and the others are unexplained. V and J calls and clone size are as listed in that table; D and trimming were resolved from the DNA. This sample gives 300,000 to 500,000 clones in total; 75% to 90% of them show up just once. The ten top clones hold approximately 3.7% of the sample.

The sample's treatment or condition label is to be understood as: approximately 18 received Ad26.COV2.S at low or high dose, single or two shots; about five received placebo; per-sample allocation not given. For vaccine and placebo recipients, repertoires were sequenced using samples collected on day 63 after the first injection. Cohort 1b enrolled roughly 25 adults aged 18-55 years at a single site in Boston, USA, between 29 July and 7 August 2020. Ad26.COV2.S consisted of a replication-incompetent adenovirus type 26 vector by which a prefusion-stabilized SARS-CoV-2 spike protein from the original Wuhan strain was expressed. CDR1 is given as DFQATT and CDR2 as SNEGSKA, both from the germline V gene (reference sequence). Including the terminal cysteine and phenylalanine, the CDR3 comprises 11 residues. Only CDR3 DNA is held: 33 bases, read in frame from base 1. Cut back by 3 bases and 4 bases, the V and J ends lie 6 bases apart.

The specimen was peripheral blood, collected in a trial of Ad26.COV2.S vaccine versus placebo. The rearrangement combines TRBV20-1 with TRBJ1-2; D gene: possibly TRBD1, on 6 matching bases. This receptor was identified in a person aged 18-65 years who received the Ad26.COV2.S COVID-19 vaccine or a placebo. For the CDR3, the sequence is CSARDSYGYTF. The DNA sequence is given as TGCAGTGCTAGGGACAGCTATGGCTACACCTTC.